A selection of T cell receptor beta chains follows, all from one sample in a study of T-cell reconstitution after alpha-beta-depleted transplantation in children. Each CDR3 protein gets one entry after TCRdb re-called the PCR reads with MiXCR. Of about 27,000 distinct CDR3 sequences listed, under 8% are singletons. Sequenced material: PBMCs, mostly from graft donor cells, taken 180 days after TCRalphabeta/CD19-depleted stem cell transplant. Receptors were obtained from a male patient younger than 18 who had a stem cell transplant for acute myeloid leukemia, so the T cells may come from the graft donor. CDR3s leave out the opening cysteine and the closing phenylalanine or tryptophan. Each record gives: CDR3 protein, D gene, CDR3 length, J gene, V gene. D genes are given only for firm matches.

ASSSARLEVEAF	NA	12	TRBJ1-1	TRBV7-8
ASSPTGGELF	NA	10	TRBJ2-2	TRBV7-6
ASSLTPGLAGATDTQY	TRBD2	16	TRBJ2-3	TRBV7-3
ASSRTTGVQSGELF	TRBD1	14	TRBJ2-2	TRBV4-2
ASSPEGAAALNTEAF	TRBD1	15	TRBJ1-1	TRBV28
ASSLGTGGGGNTIY	TRBD1	14	TRBJ1-3	TRBV7-2
ASSGTPSQGPRYNQPQH	NA	17	TRBJ1-5	TRBV2
ASSSRLAGSNEQF	TRBD2	13	TRBJ2-1	TRBV7-3
ASSPAAGDEQY	NA	11	TRBJ2-7	TRBV18
ASTRGTGTGGNQPQH	TRBD1	15	TRBJ1-5	TRBV12-3/TRBV12-4
ASSPTGFLETQY	NA	12	TRBJ2-5	TRBV11-2
ASSLPGEGSYEQY	TRBD2	13	TRBJ2-7	TRBV9
ASSQDGGCTDTQY	NA	13	TRBJ2-3	TRBV21-1
ASSLMPFKSGSLASPLH	NA	17	TRBJ1-6	TRBV5-1
ASSSPLGTFDTEAF	NA	14	TRBJ1-1	TRBV28
AVSEGNTIY	NA	9	TRBJ1-3	TRBV7-8
ASSPRLAGVGYNEQF	TRBD2	15	TRBJ2-1	TRBV7-9
AWINYQGINGEQY	NA	13	TRBJ2-7	TRBV30
AISWAVAYEQY	NA	11	TRBJ2-7	TRBV10-3
ASSQGYEQY	NA	9	TRBJ2-7	TRBV3-1
ASSQGTSGSYEQY	TRBD2	13	TRBJ2-7	TRBV3-1
SVGFLSGYNEQF	NA	12	TRBJ2-1	TRBV29-1
SAPGLAGLGSVEQF	TRBD2	14	TRBJ2-1	TRBV20-1
ASSPRTGYGGGGYT	TRBD1	14	TRBJ1-2	TRBV7-9
ASSYNRGRNEQY	TRBD1	12	TRBJ2-7	TRBV7-8
ASSSLGEWIYGYT	NA	13	TRBJ1-2	TRBV6-5
ASSLLSGGNTDTQY	TRBD1	14	TRBJ2-3	TRBV27
ASSPWGGVTYNEQF	TRBD2	14	TRBJ2-1	TRBV5-8
ASSLELVDEQF	NA	11	TRBJ2-1	TRBV9
ASSLLAGNTGELF	TRBD2	13	TRBJ2-2	TRBV5-1
ASSPSRAPAHNEQF	NA	14	TRBJ2-1	TRBV18
SVRDGSEAF	NA	9	TRBJ1-1	TRBV29-1
SATGQGAWGYT	TRBD1	11	TRBJ1-2	TRBV20-1
ASSDHRGQGEAF	TRBD1	12	TRBJ1-1	TRBV28
ASSSGTPSTDTQY	NA	13	TRBJ2-3	TRBV18
ASRRDSFTDTQY	NA	12	TRBJ2-3	TRBV6-1
ASSSGGLDVVGEQY	NA	14	TRBJ2-7	TRBV27
ASSLIQSSSSYNSPLH	NA	16	TRBJ1-6	TRBV7-8
ASTLAGGLGQPQH	TRBD1	13	TRBJ1-5	TRBV28
ASSSWLVGSGANVLT	NA	15	TRBJ2-6	TRBV27
ASSVTGQFSEQY	TRBD1	12	TRBJ2-7	TRBV9
ASSPQARGPEKLF	TRBD1	13	TRBJ1-4	TRBV7-2
STLSGRNEQY	TRBD2	10	TRBJ2-7	TRBV29-1
SALSPRSYEQY	NA	11	TRBJ2-7	TRBV20-1